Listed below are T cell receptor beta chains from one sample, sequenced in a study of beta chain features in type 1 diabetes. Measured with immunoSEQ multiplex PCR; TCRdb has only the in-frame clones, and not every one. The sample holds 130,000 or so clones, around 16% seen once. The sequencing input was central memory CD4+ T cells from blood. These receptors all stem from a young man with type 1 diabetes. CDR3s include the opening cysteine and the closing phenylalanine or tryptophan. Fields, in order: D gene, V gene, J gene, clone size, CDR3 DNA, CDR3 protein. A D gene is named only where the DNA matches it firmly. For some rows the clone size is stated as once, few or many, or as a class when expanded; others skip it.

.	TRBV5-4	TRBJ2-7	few	TGTGCCAGCAGCGCGGGCGGGACGGGGGTTCCCTACGAGCAGTACTTC	CASSAGGTGVPYEQYF
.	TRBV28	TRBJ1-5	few	TGTGCCAGCAGCCCTCCGCAGGGTTCGGGGCAGCCCCAGCATTTT	CASSPPQGSGQPQHF
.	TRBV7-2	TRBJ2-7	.	TGTGCCAGCAGCGGGACGCTAAACTCCTACGAGCAGTACTTC	CASSGTLNSYEQYF
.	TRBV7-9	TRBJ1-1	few	TGTGCCAGCAGCCCCCTGGGGAACACTGAAGCTTTCTTT	CASSPLGNTEAFF
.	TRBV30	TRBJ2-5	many	TGTGCCTGGTCCCGGGATAGGGAGACCCAGTACTTC	CAWSRDRETQYF
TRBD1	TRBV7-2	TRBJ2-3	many	TGTGCCAGCAGCAAGCAGACAGGGCGCGGAGATACGCAGTATTTT	CASSKQTGRGDTQYF
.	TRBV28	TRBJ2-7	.	TGTGCCAGCAGTTTAGTGGGGGCCCGGTCAGACTACGAGCAGTACTTC	CASSLVGARSDYEQYF
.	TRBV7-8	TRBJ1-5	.	TGTGCCAGCAGCGCCCTAAGGACTCTCCCTAATCAGCCCCAGCATTTT	CASSALRTLPNQPQHF
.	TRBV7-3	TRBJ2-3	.	TGTGCCAGCAGCTTGGGTTCTAATACGCAGTATTTT	CASSLGSNTQYF
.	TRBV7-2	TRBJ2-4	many	TGTGCCAGCAGCTCCGCAGAGAGTAGCGTGCGGTACTTC	CASSSAESSVRYF
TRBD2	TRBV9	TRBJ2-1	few	TGTGCCAGCAGCGTAATGGGAGGGAATGAGCAGTTCTTC	CASSVMGGNEQFF
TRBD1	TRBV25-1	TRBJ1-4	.	TGTGCCAGCAGTGAATATTTTACGGACAGGGGGAATGAAAAACTGTTTTTT	CASSEYFTDRGNEKLFF
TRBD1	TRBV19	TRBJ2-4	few	TGTGCCAGTAGTACCAGGGGGCGCGTGGCCAAAAACATTCAGTACTTC	CASSTRGRVAKNIQYF
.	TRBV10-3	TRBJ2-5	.	TGTGCCATCCAAGGAACTGGGGAGACCCAGTACTTC	CAIQGTGETQYF
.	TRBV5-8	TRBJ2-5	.	TGTGCCAGCAGCTTGGAAGGGTTGAAGACCCAGTACTTC	CASSLEGLKTQYF
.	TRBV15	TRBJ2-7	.	TGTGCCACCAGCAGCGATGGGCGGGACATCTCCTACGAGCAGTACTTC	CATSSDGRDISYEQYF